Each of the 14 T cell receptor beta chains below was sequenced from the same sample in a study of tumor and adjacent non-tumor tissue in lung cancer. The template was RNA from unsorted bulk tissue. More than 3 cm separated this lung sample from the edge of the tumor. Three rounds of nested PCR, following a modified ARM-PCR protocol, produced the TCRbeta library. TCRdb fed the multiplex PCR reads into MiXCR, producing one record per CDR3 protein. The top ten clones hold under 20% of a sample with approximately 120,000 distinct CDR3 sequences, about 65% of them seen once. Sequenced sample: distant non-tumor lung tissue. The source of these receptors is a man between 60 and 75 years old with non-small cell lung cancer.

This clonotype was detected many times. This sequence joins TRBV28 and TRBJ2-7, with 14 bases identical to TRBD2. CDR1 is MDHEN, CDR2 SYDVKM, per germline. The CDR3 runs to 19 residues. The J segment lost 2 bases and the V segment lost 6 bases, leaving 15 bases of the junction unmatched. CDR3 protein: CASRDSGLAGGQTPYEQYF. The CDR3 DNA reads TGTGCCAGCAGGGATAGTGGACTAGCGGGAGGTCAGACCCCCTACGAGCAGTACTTC.

This clonotype was seen more than once but under ten times. It is likely a read error, because the conserved phenylalanine at the end of the CDR3 is missing. The J gene is TRBJ1-1, the V gene TRBV29-1, with TRBD1 matching 9 bases. CDR1 and CDR2 (germline): SQVTM, ANQGSEA. V was pared by 7 bases and J by 5 bases, with 5 bases of the junction left unmatched. This CDR3 comprises 12 residues. CDR3 in amino acids: CSARTGETEAFL. The DNA for the CDR3 is TGCAGCGCGAGGACAGGGGAAACTGAAGCTTTCCTT.

The chain has TRBV29-1 and TRBJ1-1, with 7 bases aligning to TRBD1. The germline CDR1 and CDR2 sequences are SQVTM and ANQGSEA. This CDR3 has 12 amino acids. The junction had 5 bases not matched to a gene; V was cut back by 7 bases and J by 3 bases. In DNA, the CDR3 is TGCAGCGCCGGACAGGTGTACACTGAAGCTTTCTTT. Translation: CSAGQVYTEAFF. Together with reference TRBV29-1 and TRBJ1-1, the CDR3 gives the full variable domain: SAVISQKPSRDICQRGTSLTIQCQVDSQVTMMFWYRQQPGQSLTLIATANQGSEATYESGFVIDKFPISRPNLTFSTLTVSNMSPEDSSIYLCSAGQVYTEAFFGQGTRLTVV.

The rearrangement uses TRBV11-1 and TRBJ2-2; no firm D call. Germline V CDR1 and CDR2: SGHAT, FQDESV (reference sequence). This CDR3 region has 12 residues. V was pared by 5 bases and J by 9 bases, with 10 bases between. This CDR3 is CASSQWTRELFF. CDR3 in DNA: TGTGCCAGCAGCCAGTGGACCAGGGAGCTGTTTTTT.

This chain connects TRBV7-9 to TRBJ2-2; maybe TRBD1 (5 bases). Trimming took off 0 bases at V and 4 bases at J, with 6 bases between the two ends. CDR3 length equals 14 residues. Germline-derived CDR1 and CDR2 are SEHNR and FQNEAQ (reference sequence). The CDR3 region has the DNA TGTGCCAGCAGCTTAGCAGGGGTCACCGGGGAGCTGTTTTTT. Amino acids: CASSLAGVTGELFF.

With respect to this clonotype: Its ends do not fully match the called genes, so a read error is possible. The chain recombines TRBV6-2 or TRBV6-3 with TRBJ1-2; D unresolved. CDR1 is MNHEY and CDR2 is SVGEGT in the germline V gene. The CDR3 sequence is 12 residues long. As DNA, the CDR3 is TGTGCTAGCAGTTCAGAAGTTCGCGGCTACACCTTC. This codes for CASSSEVRGYTF.

On this clonotype: Sequence at one end of the junction differs from germline and may be a read error. V is TRBV5-6 and J is TRBJ2-7, with 7 bases that match TRBD1. The CDR3 is 16 residues long. The germline V gene has CDR1 SGHDT and CDR2 YYEEEE. The DNA of the CDR3 is TGTGCCAGCAGCCTCAGACAGGGCCTTGAGTGGTACGAGCGGTACTTC. Translated: CASSLRQGLEWYERYF.

About this clonotype: It is likely a read error, because the conserved phenylalanine at the end of the CDR3 is missing. No DNA is shown, since the ends of the CDR3 on it are uncertain; the CDR3 is the one TCRdb lists. The chain employs TRBV4-3 and TRBJ1-2; TRBD1 is the table's D call, not checked against the DNA. The CDR3 is 15 residues long, ends included. Germline assignment: CDR1 LGHNA and CDR2 YSLEER. The CDR3 reads CASSQTLGDRGWLHL.

For the CDR3, the DNA is TGTGCCAGTATGAGGGCTAGCGGGGGCTCCTACGAGCAGTTCTTC. Its translation: CASMRASGGSYEQFF. V is TRBV11-3 and J is TRBJ2-7; 10 nucleotides match TRBD2. Judging by the DNA end, TRBJ2-1 fits better; the J call may be wrong. CDR3 length: 15 amino acids. Germline values: CDR1 SGHNT, CDR2 YENEEA.

This clonotype was observed a single time. Being one base from a much bigger clone, this may be a read error. CDR3 in DNA: TGCAGTGCTCGAGACAGGGAGCCGGAGAATTCACCCCTCCACTTT. Its translation: CSARDREPENSPLHF. The genes are TRBV20-1 and TRBJ1-6; 7 nucleotides line up with TRBD1. This CDR3 contains 15 residues. Per the germline V gene, CDR1 is DFQATT and CDR2 is SNEGSKA (reference sequence).

The sample holds a few counts of this clonotype. The chain joins TRBV11-2 to TRBJ2-1; D is undetermined. The CDR3 loop spans 13 amino acids. The V end lost 5 bases, the J end lost 2 bases, and 7 bases lay between the germline ends. CDR1 is SGHAT and CDR2 is FQNNGV in the germline V gene. The CDR3 here is CASSLIAYNEQFF. In DNA form, the CDR3 reads TGTGCCAGCAGCCTAATAGCCTACAATGAGCAGTTCTTC.

This clonotype was seen a single time. The V gene is TRBV5-1, the J gene TRBJ2-2, with D possibly matching TRBD2 (7 bases). This CDR3 spans 17 amino acids. V was pared by 3 bases and J by 0 bases, with 15 bases between. Germline assignment: CDR1 SGHRS and CDR2 YFSETQ. In nucleotides, the CDR3 is TGCGCCAGCAGCTCACTATCGGGGGGCGCGAACACCGGGGAGCTGTTTTTT. It specifies CASSSLSGGANTGELFF.

This clonotype came up once. A much larger clone lies a single base off, so this may be a read error. This chain's CDR3 is CSALDTGASF. Written as DNA, the CDR3 is TGCAGCGCCCTGGACACTGGAGCTTCCTTT. This chain links TRBV29-1 with TRBJ1-1; tentative D call: TRBD1 (5 bases). The CDR3 runs 10 residues. Germline CDR1 is SQVTM and CDR2 is ANQGSEA.

V gene TRBV7-8 combines with J gene TRBJ1-6; 7 nucleotides align to TRBD1. The CDR3 totals 14 residues. V lost 4 bases, J lost 8 bases, and 5 bases stayed unmatched. Germline CDR1 and CDR2: SGHVS and FQNEAQ. As DNA, the CDR3 is TGTGCCAGCAGCTCCAGGGGGAACGATTCACCCCTCCACTTT. Translated, it gives CASSSRGNDSPLHF.